Sequencing of this T cell receptor (beta chain) was carried out in a study of blood T cell repertoires in COVID-19. Study information: PBMCs, B-cell-depleted T cells, or T cells provided the cDNA or gDNA that made up the material.

Original processing methods: Quantification of nucleated cells was approximated via reference gene primer amplification. Here immunoSEQ multiplex PCR was the method, and the copy in TCRdb shows in-frame clones only, minus some. Clonal size and the V and J genes are those of that table, whereas D and trimming came from the DNA. This sample has tens of thousands of clones, with about 80% found just once. This CDR3 is built from 14 residues. Germline trimming cut 6 bases from V and 5 bases from J; bases unmatched to any gene: 10. Germline values: CDR1 MNHEY, CDR2 SVGAGI. This clonotype was obtained from a man in his 70s with acute or convalescent COVID-19. Sequencing was performed on peripheral blood. The genes are TRBV6-5 and TRBJ2-7; 7 bases match TRBD1. The CDR3 DNA follows: TGTGCCAGCAGACTAGACAGGGACATCGACGAGCAGTACTTC. Its protein is CASRLDRDIDEQYF.